The entry below describes one TCR beta chain. What it binds is unknown. The data are from a study of T cells in Graves' hyperthyroidism and ophthalmopathy. General study findings and limits: Stable hyperthyroidism was told apart from ophthalmopathy by a model built on 13 V-J features. Researchers found most expanded thyroid clonotypes above 0.001 in blood as well.

TCR beta CDR3 regions were amplified from RNA transcripts. RT-PCR in the first round (using the HTBI primer set) targeted the TCR CDR3. From the multiplex PCR reads, TCRdb called clonotypes with MiXCR, one entry per CDR3 protein. The sample comprises over 300,000 distinct CDR3 sequences, over 11% of which are singletons, and 9.5% to 11% rests with the top ten. The CDR3 loop spans 17 amino acids. Germline V gene data show CDR1 as SGDLS and CDR2 as YYNGEE. Trimming removed 3 bases from V and 0 bases from J, with 15 bases in between. The sequenced sample was blood. The chain combines TRBV9 with TRBJ2-2, with D maybe TRBD2 (5 bases). This receptor was obtained from a woman aged 55-70 years with Graves' hyperthyroidism. The CDR3 DNA reads TGTGCCAGCAGCGAGACCAGAGGGTTTACGAACACCGGGGAGCTGTTTTTT. Protein sequence: CASSETRGFTNTGELFF.